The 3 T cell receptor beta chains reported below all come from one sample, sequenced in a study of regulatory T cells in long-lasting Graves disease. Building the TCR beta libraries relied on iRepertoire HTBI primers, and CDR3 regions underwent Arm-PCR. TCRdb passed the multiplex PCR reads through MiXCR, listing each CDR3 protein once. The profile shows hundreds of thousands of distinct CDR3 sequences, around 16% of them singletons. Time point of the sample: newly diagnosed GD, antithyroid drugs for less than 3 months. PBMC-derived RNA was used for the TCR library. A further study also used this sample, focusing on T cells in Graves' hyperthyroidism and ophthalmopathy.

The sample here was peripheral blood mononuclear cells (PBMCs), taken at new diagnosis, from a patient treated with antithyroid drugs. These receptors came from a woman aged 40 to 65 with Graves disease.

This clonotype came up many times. CDR3 in amino acids: CASSSGTSGGIYEQYF. CDR3 in DNA: TGTGCCAGCAGCTCGGGAACTAGCGGGGGGATTTACGAGCAGTACTTC. This sequence joins TRBV5-4 and TRBJ2-7; 12 bases match TRBD2. The CDR3 is 16 residues long. V shed 3 bases, J shed 4 bases, and the junction held 8 bases outside the gene matches. Germline-derived CDR1 and CDR2 are SGHNT and YYREEE (reference sequence). The variable domain in full, completed from reference TRBV5-4 and TRBJ2-7, reads ETGVTQSPTHLIKTRGQQVTLRCSSQSGHNTVSWYQQALGQGPQFIFQYYREEENGRGNFPPRFSGLQFPNYSSELNVNALELDDSALYLCASSSGTSGGIYEQYFGPGTRLTVT.

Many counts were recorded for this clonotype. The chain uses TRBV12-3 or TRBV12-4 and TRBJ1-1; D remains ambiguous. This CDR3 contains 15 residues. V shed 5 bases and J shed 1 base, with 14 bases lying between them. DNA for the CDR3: TGTGCCAGCAGTCCACACCGGGCAGCGAACACTGAAGCTTTCTTT. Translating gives CASSPHRAANTEAFF.

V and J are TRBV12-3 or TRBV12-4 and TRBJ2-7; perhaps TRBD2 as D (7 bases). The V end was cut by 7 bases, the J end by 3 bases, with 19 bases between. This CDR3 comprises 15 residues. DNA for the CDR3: TGTGCCAGCACCGCGGGGGCGGGGGCCCTCTACGAGCAGTACTTC. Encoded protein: CASTAGAGALYEQYF.